The rows below give T cell receptor beta chains drawn from one sample of a study of radiotherapy plus CTLA-4 blockade in lung cancer. Produced via immunoSEQ multiplex PCR; TCRdb's table is partial and in-frame only. The profile shows fewer than 90,000 clones, roughly four fifths of them singletons. The sample in question was peripheral blood, obtained from a patient treated with radiotherapy plus ipilimumab. Every receptor here comes from a human donor with non-small cell lung cancer who had stable disease on radiotherapy plus ipilimumab. The conserved cysteine and the conserved F or W are not part of the CDR3 here. Each record gives: V gene, J gene, CDR3 protein.

V: TRBV18; J: TRBJ1-1; CDR3: ASFQGGTEAF
V: TRBV9; J: TRBJ2-2; CDR3: ASTPGQGGTGELF
V: TRBV7-2; J: TRBJ1-4; CDR3: ASSLRGDMF
V: TRBV11-2; J: TRBJ2-3; CDR3: ASSWTSGVSTDTQY
V: TRBV18; J: TRBJ2-3; CDR3: ASSPRSGGPTDTQY
V: TRBV5-1; J: TRBJ2-3; CDR3: ASSVGTDTQY
V: TRBV5-3; J: TRBJ2-7; CDR3: ARTPQSTCGTYEQY
V: TRBV4-1; J: TRBJ1-5; CDR3: ASSQASNQPQH
V: TRBV16; J: TRBJ2-7; CDR3: ASSQKLGNEQY
V: TRBV11-2; J: TRBJ2-5; CDR3: ASNFMAGAGETQY
V: TRBV2; J: TRBJ2-3; CDR3: ASTTRLGTDTQY
V: TRBV11-3; J: TRBJ2-3; CDR3: ASSLERGTDTQY
V: TRBV27; J: TRBJ1-5; CDR3: ASSFLHRRQPQH
V: TRBV9; J: TRBJ2-1; CDR3: ASSVASGGPSSYNEQF
V: TRBV19; J: TRBJ2-6; CDR3: ASKRAFLSGANVLT
V: TRBV27; J: TRBJ1-5; CDR3: ASRPGQGWGNQPQH
V: TRBV6-5; J: TRBJ1-5; CDR3: ASSRGQGGNQPQH
V: TRBV30; J: TRBJ2-6; CDR3: AWRIPGQPISGANVLT
V: TRBV5-1; J: TRBJ1-4; CDR3: ASSPGAGSSEKLF
V: TRBV29-1; J: TRBJ2-7; CDR3: SVLDGIYEQY
V: TRBV18; J: TRBJ2-7; CDR3: ASSPEGQGRDEQY
V: TRBV19; J: TRBJ2-4; CDR3: ASRFRGLNIQY
V: TRBV5-4; J: TRBJ1-3; CDR3: ASSLPGTVGDTIY
V: TRBV10-2; J: TRBJ1-5; CDR3: ASSRTDSNQPQH
V: TRBV6-5; J: TRBJ2-7; CDR3: ASRGAEQY
V: TRBV2; J: TRBJ1-5; CDR3: ASSLTGAQPQH
V: TRBV19; J: TRBJ2-7; CDR3: ASRTQGTYEQY
V: TRBV4-1; J: TRBJ2-3; CDR3: ASSQGPSGGNTDTQY
V: TRBV19; J: TRBJ2-3; CDR3: ASSSPTSGSGDTQY
V: TRBV30; J: TRBJ1-6; CDR3: AWSVGDLVIDSPLH
V: TRBV13; J: TRBJ1-6; CDR3: ASGSYNSPLH
V: TRBV14; J: TRBJ2-5; CDR3: ASSQYSSQETQY
V: TRBV9; J: TRBJ2-2; CDR3: ASSGQGGAVDTGELF
V: TRBV5-1; J: TRBJ1-2; CDR3: ASSLLQWGYGYT
V: TRBV28; J: TRBJ2-7; CDR3: ASSFRTSGPTYEQY
V: TRBV11-1; J: TRBJ2-2; CDR3: ASRSQGINTGELF
V: TRBV9; J: TRBJ1-3; CDR3: ASSVDDRGNTIY
V: TRBV7-6; J: TRBJ2-3; CDR3: ASSLAGRGVDTQY
V: TRBV4-1; J: TRBJ1-6; CDR3: ASSSGAYNSPLH
V: TRBV7-8; J: TRBJ2-3; CDR3: ASSLFSGRTDTQY
V: TRBV7-2; J: TRBJ2-7; CDR3: ASSLGTGGRYEQY
V: TRBV25-1; J: TRBJ1-4; CDR3: ASSGTGVEKLF
V: TRBV5-4; J: TRBJ2-1; CDR3: ASSLNLGARENEQF
V: TRBV25-1; J: TRBJ2-3; CDR3: ASGGSYTDTQY
V: TRBV9; J: TRBJ2-2; CDR3: ASSVSSYTGELF
V: TRBV2; J: TRBJ2-1; CDR3: ASSGDNGAGNEQF
V: TRBV9; J: TRBJ1-6; CDR3: ASSVGDGVLH
V: TRBV7-3; J: TRBJ2-1; CDR3: ASSLFGSGLDEQF
V: TRBV5-1; J: TRBJ1-4; CDR3: ASSPGQGNEKLF
V: TRBV6-6; J: TRBJ2-7; CDR3: ASSYERTGSYEQY
V: TRBV4-2; J: TRBJ1-4; CDR3: ASSQSEGTTSGKLF